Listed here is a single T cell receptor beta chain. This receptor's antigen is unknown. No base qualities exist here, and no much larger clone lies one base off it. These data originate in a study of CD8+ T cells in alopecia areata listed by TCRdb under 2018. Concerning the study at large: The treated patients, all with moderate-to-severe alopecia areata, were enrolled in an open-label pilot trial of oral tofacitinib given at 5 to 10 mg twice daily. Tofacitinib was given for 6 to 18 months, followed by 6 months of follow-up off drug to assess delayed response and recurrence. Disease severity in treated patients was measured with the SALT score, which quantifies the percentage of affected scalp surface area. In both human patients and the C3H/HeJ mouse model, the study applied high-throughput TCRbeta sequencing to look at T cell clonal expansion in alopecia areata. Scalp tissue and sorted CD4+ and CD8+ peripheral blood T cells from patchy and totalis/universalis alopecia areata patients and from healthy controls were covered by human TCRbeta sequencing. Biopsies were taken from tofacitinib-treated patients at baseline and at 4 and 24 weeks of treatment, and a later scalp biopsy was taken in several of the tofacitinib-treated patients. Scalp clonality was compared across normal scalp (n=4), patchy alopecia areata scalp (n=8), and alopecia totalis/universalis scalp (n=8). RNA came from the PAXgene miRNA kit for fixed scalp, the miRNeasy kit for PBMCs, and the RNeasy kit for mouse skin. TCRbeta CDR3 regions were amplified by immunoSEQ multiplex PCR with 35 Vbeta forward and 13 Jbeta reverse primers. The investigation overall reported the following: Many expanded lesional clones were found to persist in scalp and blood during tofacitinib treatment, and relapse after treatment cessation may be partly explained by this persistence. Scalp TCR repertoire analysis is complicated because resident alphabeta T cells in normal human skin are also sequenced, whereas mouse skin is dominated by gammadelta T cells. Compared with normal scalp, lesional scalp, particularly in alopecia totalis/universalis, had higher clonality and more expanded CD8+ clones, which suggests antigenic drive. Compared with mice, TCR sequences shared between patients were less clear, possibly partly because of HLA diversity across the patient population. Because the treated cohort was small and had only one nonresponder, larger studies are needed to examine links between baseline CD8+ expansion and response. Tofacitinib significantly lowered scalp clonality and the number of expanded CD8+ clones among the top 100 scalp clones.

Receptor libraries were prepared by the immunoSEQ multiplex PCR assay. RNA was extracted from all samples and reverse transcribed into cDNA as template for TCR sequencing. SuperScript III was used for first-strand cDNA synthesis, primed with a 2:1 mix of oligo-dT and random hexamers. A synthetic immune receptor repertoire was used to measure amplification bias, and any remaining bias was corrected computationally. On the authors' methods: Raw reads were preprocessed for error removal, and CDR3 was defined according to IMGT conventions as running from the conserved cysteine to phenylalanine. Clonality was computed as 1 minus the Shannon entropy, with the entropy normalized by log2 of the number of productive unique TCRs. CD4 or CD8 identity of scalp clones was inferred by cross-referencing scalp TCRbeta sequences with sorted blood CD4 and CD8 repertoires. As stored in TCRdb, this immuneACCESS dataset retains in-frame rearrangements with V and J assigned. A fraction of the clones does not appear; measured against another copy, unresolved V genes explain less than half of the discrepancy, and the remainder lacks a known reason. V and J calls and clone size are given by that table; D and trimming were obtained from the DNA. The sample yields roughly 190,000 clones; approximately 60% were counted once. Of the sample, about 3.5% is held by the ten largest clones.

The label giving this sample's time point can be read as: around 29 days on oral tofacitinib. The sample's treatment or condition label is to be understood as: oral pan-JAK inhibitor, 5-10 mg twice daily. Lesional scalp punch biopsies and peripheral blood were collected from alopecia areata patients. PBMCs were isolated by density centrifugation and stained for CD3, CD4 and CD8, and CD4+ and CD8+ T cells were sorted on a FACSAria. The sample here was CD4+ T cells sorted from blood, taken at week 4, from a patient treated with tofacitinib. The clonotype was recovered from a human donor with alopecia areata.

CDR3 reads: CASTRDEQYF. The DNA sequence is as follows: TGTGCCAGCACGCGGGACGAGCAGTACTTC. The chain joins TRBV2 to TRBJ2-7; TRBD2 is perhaps the D gene, given 5 matching bases. Measured from the cysteine to the phenylalanine, the CDR3 is 10 residues long. Of the read, only the CDR3 DNA is kept; its 30 bases are in frame from base 1. The trim is 7 bases for V and 5 bases for J, with a gap of 6 bases between the germline ends. Based on the germline V gene, the CDR1 and CDR2 sequences are SNHLY and FYNNEI.